This T cell receptor beta chain appears in the sequencing data of a study of cytomegalovirus exposure and HLA in healthy donors. Trimming shortened V by 6 bases and J by 2 bases, and 17 bases separated the two germline ends. The germline V gene encodes CDR1 SNHLY and CDR2 FYNNEI. The CDR3 spans 15 residues. Study-wide results and limits: The majority of TCR sequences were rare, yet some public TCRs appeared in many donors. TRBV6-2, TRBV6-3 and some other V segments were excluded as indistinguishable. TCR beta sequences reportedly predicted most subjects' HLA-A and HLA-B alleles accurately. Immune exposure data for these donors was limited to CMV serostatus.

PCR used 60 Vbeta primers and 13 Jbeta primers. Data came from immunoSEQ multiplex PCR; TCRdb stores just in-frame clones and leaves some out. Of 200,000 to 250,000 clones listed, about 80% are singletons. Regarding this clone: Its antigen remains unknown.

The gene calls are TRBV2 and TRBJ2-7; D possibly corresponds to TRBD1 (6 bases). The material sequenced was PBMCs. The clonotype comes from a man aged 40-50 years in good health and CMV-seronegative. This CDR3 is CASSETRDIPYEQYF. In DNA form, the CDR3 reads TGTGCCAGCAGCGAAACTCGGGACATACCCTACGAGCAGTACTTC.